This TCR beta chain derives from a study of EBV T-cell therapy then PD-1 blockade in nasopharyngeal carcinoma. As to this clone: What it binds is unknown.

Sequenced by immunoSEQ multiplex PCR; TCRdb stores in-frame clones only, minus some. The sample has roughly 14,000 clones; 84% are singletons. V was pared by 3 bases and J by 3 bases, with 6 bases of the junction left unmatched. This CDR3 is built from 15 residues. Germline-derived CDR1 and CDR2 are SGHNT and YYREEE (reference sequence). Treatment: AdE1-LMPpoly-expanded autologous EBV-specific T-cell therapy followed by anti-PD-1 nivolumab. This sequence joins TRBV5-4 and TRBJ2-7; TRBD1 agrees at 10 bases. The clonotype comes from a man aged 35 to 55 with nasopharyngeal carcinoma. The input for sequencing was CD8+ T cells from blood, taken around day 96 from a patient whose treatment included autologous EBV-specific T cells and nivolumab. The CDR3 bases are TGTGCCAGCAGCTCGCCGGGACAGGGGATCTACGAGCAGTACTTC. It specifies CASSSPGQGIYEQYF.